The clone carrying this TCR beta chain has a single count. The sample originates from a study of CD8 T cells in Susac syndrome. Germline V gene data show CDR1 as MNHEY and CDR2 as SMNVEV (reference sequence). The length of the CDR3 is 17 residues. The V end was cut by 4 bases, the J end by 8 bases, with 26 bases between. RNA amounts of about 0.5 to 1 ug underwent reverse transcription with random hexamers. TCRdb processed the immunoSEQ multiplex PCR reads anew with MiXCR; each CDR3 protein has one entry. The sample has some 200,000 distinct CDR3 sequences; approximately 95% are singletons. Sequencing of TCR beta was performed on blood CD8+ and CD4+ T cells.

The material sequenced was CD8+ T cells from PBMCs. The chain recombines TRBV27 with TRBJ1-1; possible D gene TRBD1, 6 bases. The sequence came from a human donor with Susac syndrome. The CDR3 is CASSSTGTRLLGAEAFF. The DNA for the CDR3 is TGTGCCAGCAGTTCCACCGGGACAAGACTTCTAGGTGCGGAAGCTTTCTTT.